The 21 T cell receptor beta chains given below trace back to one sample, sequenced in a study of T cell repertoires in cytomegalovirus infection. MiXCR was run by TCRdb on the reads, yielding one entry per CDR3 protein. This sample carries over 250,000 distinct CDR3 sequences, over 20% of them seen once, and the ten largest clones take roughly 13%. Specimen: PBMCs. The receptors derive from a human donor in good health (CMV status not recorded). Some clones in this sample may be carry-over from other donors' samples.

The chain carries TRBV29-1 and TRBJ2-7; 7 bases line up with TRBD1. The CDR3 extends over 13 amino acids. Trimming at V came to 4 bases and at J to 2 bases, leaving 5 bases not matched to a gene. CDR1 and CDR2 (germline): SQVTM, ANQGSEA. DNA for the CDR3: TGCAGCGTTGGATCCGGGACAGCCTACGAGCAGTACTTC. Amino acid sequence: CSVGSGTAYEQYF.

Ten or more counts support this clonotype. The rearrangement uses TRBV7-2 and TRBJ1-1, with TRBD1 as a possible D gene (5 bases). Trimming stripped 5 bases from V and 0 bases from J, with 16 bases between. Germline assignment: CDR1 SGHTA and CDR2 FQGNSA. The CDR3 has 16 amino acids. CDR3 sequence: CASSPYVQGLNTEAFF. Here the CDR3 DNA reads TGTGCCAGCAGCCCATACGTCCAGGGACTGAACACTGAAGCTTTCTTT.

The genes are TRBV27 and TRBJ2-2; D gene uncertain. Trimming removed 1 base from V and 7 bases from J, with 16 bases in between. The CDR3 is 16 residues long. Germline V gene lookup returns CDR1 MNHEY and CDR2 SMNVEV (reference sequence). CDR3 in DNA: TGTGCCAGCAGTTTATTGGTAGGAAGTGGTGTCGGGGAGCTGTTTTTT. This encodes CASSLLVGSGVGELFF.

This chain uses TRBV20-1 with TRBJ2-7; TRBD1 aligns across 11 bases. The CDR3 spans 16 residues. Per germline, CDR1 DFQATT and CDR2 SNEGSKA (reference sequence). V was pared by 5 bases and J by 3 bases, with 12 bases of the junction left unmatched. The CDR3 DNA is TGCAGTGCTGGTAGGGGGGCGGGACAGGGGGGCTACGAGCAGTACTTC. This encodes CSAGRGAGQGGYEQYF.

The chain uses TRBV7-6 and TRBJ1-1; 7 nucleotides line up with TRBD1. This CDR3 is 15 amino acids long. V shed 5 bases and J 4 bases; nucleotides not matched to a gene: 10. Germline V CDR1 and CDR2: SGHVS, FNYEAQ. CDR3 in amino acids: CASSSVQGGITEAFF. CDR3 coding DNA: TGTGCCAGCAGCAGCGTTCAGGGGGGTATCACTGAAGCTTTCTTT.

This clonotype has ten or more counts. J is TRBJ1-2 and V is TRBV7-3; D not resolved. V gave up 1 base and J gave up 4 bases, with 19 bases separating them. Looked up from germline, CDR1 is SGHTA and CDR2 is FQGTGA. CDR3 size: 17 residues. The CDR3: CASSLITLTGSTYGYTF. For the CDR3, the DNA is TGTGCCAGCAGCTTAATCACCTTAACGGGGTCCACCTATGGCTACACCTTC.

The CDR3 loop is CASSSRGLGTEAFF. CDR3 in DNA: TGTGCCAGCAGTTCGAGGGGGCTTGGAACTGAAGCTTTCTTT. The genes are TRBV6-2 or TRBV6-3 and TRBJ1-1; 7 nucleotides line up with TRBD1. Germline trimming cut 4 bases from V and 5 bases from J; bases unmatched to any gene: 7. The CDR3 loop spans 14 amino acids. Germline lookup yields CDR1 MNHEY and CDR2 SVGEGT.

This clonotype appeared a few times. This chain links TRBV7-9 with TRBJ2-1, with TRBD2 matching 8 bases. CDR1 is SEHNR, CDR2 FQNEAQ, per germline (reference sequence). V dropped 3 bases and J dropped 7; count of bases not matched to a gene: 5. CDR3 length: 14 amino acids. CDR3 loop: CASSFERERNEQFF. CDR3 in DNA: TGTGCCAGCAGCTTTGAGCGGGAGCGGAATGAGCAGTTCTTC.

V usage is TRBV11-3 and J usage is TRBJ2-7; no clear D gene. The germline V gene encodes CDR1 SGHNT and CDR2 YENEEA. V was shortened by 0 bases and J by 4 bases, with 7 bases between the two germline ends. There are 13 residues in the CDR3. CDR3 sequence (DNA): TGTGCCAGCAGCTTAGAATCGGTTTACGAGCAGTACTTC. Translated: CASSLESVYEQYF.

This clonotype was seen ten or more times. This sequence joins TRBV7-2 and TRBJ1-5; D is undetermined. V lost 5 bases, J lost 4 bases, and 12 bases lay in between. Germline V CDR1 and CDR2: SGHTA, FQGNSA. The CDR3 has 14 residues. CDR3 sequence (DNA): TGTGCCAGCAGCGCTGCCTCGAGGAATCAGCCCCAGCATTTT. It codes for CASSAASRNQPQHF. The full variable domain, completed using reference TRBV7-2 and TRBJ1-5, is GAGVSQSPSNKVTEKGKDVELRCDPISGHTALYWYRQSLGQGLEFLIYFQGNSAPDKSGLPSDRFSAERTGGSVSTLTIQRTQQEDSAVYLCASSAASRNQPQHFGDGTRLSIL.

This chain connects TRBV4-1 to TRBJ2-7; D is undetermined. The length of the CDR3 is 12 residues. V was pared by 5 bases and J by 3 bases, with 8 bases between. Germline lookup yields CDR1 MGHRA and CDR2 YSYEKL. For the CDR3, the DNA is TGCGCCAGCAGCGGGGTAGGCTACGAGCAGTACTTC. It yields the protein CASSGVGYEQYF.

This clonotype showed up many times. The CDR3 sequence is CASSSGTFPDTQYF. CDR3 nucleotides: TGTGCCAGCAGCTCCGGAACATTTCCAGATACGCAGTATTTT. The genes are TRBV7-8 and TRBJ2-3; D gene ambiguous. The length of the CDR3 is 14 residues. Germline CDR1 reads SGHVS; CDR2 reads FQNEAQ. Trimming stripped 4 bases from V and 4 bases from J, with 12 bases between.

Many counts were recorded for this clonotype. The chain couples TRBV7-8 to TRBJ2-3; TRBD1 matches 8 bases. With V trimmed by 5 bases and J by 2 bases, 6 bases remained unmatched. The CDR3 sequence is 15 residues long. Germline loops: CDR1 SGHVS, CDR2 FQNEAQ. The DNA of the CDR3 is TGTGCCAGCAGCACCGGACAGGGCTCCACAGATACGCAGTATTTT. It yields the protein CASSTGQGSTDTQYF.

The rearrangement joins TRBV18 to TRBJ2-3; perhaps TRBD1 as D (6 bases). V was shortened by 0 bases and J by 0 bases, with 7 bases between the two germline ends. Germline V gene sequence: CDR1 KGHSH, CDR2 LQKENI. CDR3 length: 15 amino acids. CDR3 sequence reads: CASSPPGQSTDTQYF. CDR3 DNA: TGTGCCAGCTCACCACCGGGACAAAGCACAGATACGCAGTATTTT. Full variable domain (rest looked up from reference TRBV18 and TRBJ2-3): NAGVMQNPRHLVRRRGQEARLRCSPMKGHSHVYWYRQLPEEGLKFMVYLQKENIIDESGMPKERFSAEFPKEGPSILRIQQVVRGDSAAYFCASSPPGQSTDTQYFGPGTRLTVL.

This clonotype was recorded a few times. The gene calls are TRBV5-6 and TRBJ2-3, with 7 nucleotides matching TRBD2. V lost 10 bases and J lost 1; bases outside the gene matches: 3. CDR1 SGHDT and CDR2 YYEEEE come from the germline V gene. The CDR3 has 12 residues. The CDR3 region has the DNA TGTGCCGCGAGCGGGGGCACAGATACGCAGTATTTT. This codes for CAASGGTDTQYF.

V is TRBV12-3 or TRBV12-4 and J is TRBJ2-5; possible D gene TRBD1, 5 bases. This CDR3 has 13 amino acids. V lost 5 bases and J 4 bases, leaving 11 bases between the germline ends. This chain's CDR3 is CASSRQLGETQYF. CDR3 nucleotide sequence: TGTGCCAGCAGTCGACAGTTGGGAGAGACCCAGTACTTC.

The chain combines TRBV28 with TRBJ2-4; D assignment may be TRBD1 or TRBD2 (6 bases each). Germline CDR1 is MDHEN and CDR2 is SYDVKM. The CDR3 runs to 14 residues. With 7 bases removed from V and 6 bases from J, the gap between germline ends came to 16 bases. CDR3 residues: CASTLRGAINIQYF. In DNA, the CDR3 is TGTGCCAGCACTTTGAGGGGGGCGATAAACATTCAGTACTTC.

CDR3 DNA: TGCAGGGGGGGGAGGCGGGGGGGGAACAATGAGCAGTTCTTC. It codes for CRGGRRGGNNEQFF. This chain joins TRBV29-1 and TRBJ2-1; 9 nucleotides agree with TRBD2. Germline lookup yields CDR1 SQVTM and CDR2 ANQGSEA. The CDR3 runs 14 residues.

V and J are TRBV28 and TRBJ2-3; 9 nucleotides align to TRBD2. Germline V gives CDR1 MDHEN, CDR2 SYDVKM. V gave up 6 bases and J gave up 8 bases; unmatched junction bases: 12. CDR3 length: 15 residues. The CDR3 coding sequence is TGTGCCAGCAGCCCCGGGGCGGGGGGGCCCCGTACGCAGTATTTT. It translates to CASSPGAGGPRTQYF.

The rearrangement uses TRBV9 and TRBJ2-1; D gene ambiguous. The CDR3 loop spans 14 amino acids. Deletions cut 4 bases from V and 5 bases from J, with 13 bases between. Germline CDR1 and CDR2: SGDLS and YYNGEE. CDR3 sequence: CASSPNAPDNEQFF. CDR3 nucleotides: TGTGCCAGCAGCCCCAACGCCCCTGACAATGAGCAGTTCTTC.

This clonotype came up many times. The rearrangement joins TRBV7-2 to TRBJ1-2; TRBD1 matches at 7 bases. With V trimmed by 4 bases and J by 2 bases, 7 bases remained unmatched. Per germline, CDR1 SGHTA and CDR2 FQGNSA. The CDR3 covers 15 residues. The CDR3, as DNA: TGTGCCAGCAGCTATGCACAGGGGCTGAACTATGGCTACACCTTC. Residues: CASSYAQGLNYGYTF.